This T cell receptor beta chain was found in a study of CD8 T cells in Susac syndrome. CDR3 length: 14 amino acids. Germline CDR1 SNHLY, CDR2 FYNNEI. Trimming took 2 bases from V and 2 from J, leaving 10 bases between them. Healthy donors formed controls matched for age and sex. Reverse transcription of about 0.5 to 1 ug RNA was carried out with random hexamers. Amplification of TCR beta CDR3 by immunoSEQ multiplex PCR spanned 54 Vbeta and 13 Jbeta. TCRdb itself ran the immunoSEQ multiplex PCR reads through MiXCR, one entry per CDR3 protein. The repertoire holds approximately 120,000 distinct CDR3 sequences, with approximately 96% as singletons.

The sequence came from a human donor in good health. The sequenced material came from CD4+ T cells from PBMCs. This chain joins TRBV2 and TRBJ2-7; D may be TRBD1 or TRBD2 (5 bases each). The CDR3 sequence: CASSERQGAYEQYF. In DNA, the CDR3 is TGTGCCAGCAGTGAACGGCAGGGAGCCTACGAGCAGTACTTC.